This entry lists 7 T cell receptor beta chains sequenced from one sample in a study of beta chain features in type 1 diabetes. The entirety of the isolated RNA underwent reverse transcription, so expressed TCRB transcripts were sequenced. Sequencing used immunoSEQ multiplex PCR; TCRdb keeps in-frame clones, though not all of them. The sample holds a few hundred thousand clones, 11% seen once. Broader study findings: Shorter TCRB CDR3s, moderately but significantly so, were found in Type 1 diabetes patients in all four CD4+ subsets.

These TCRs are of unknown antigen specificity. Sequenced input: naive CD4+ T cells from blood. The receptors derive from a young man with type 1 diabetes.

This clone was detected only a few times. V is TRBV2 and J is TRBJ1-4, with a possible D match to TRBD1 (6 bases). There are 13 residues in the CDR3. The V gene lost 5 bases and the J gene lost 4 bases, with 8 bases spanning the gap. The germline V gene encodes CDR1 SNHLY and CDR2 FYNNEI. The CDR3 loop is CASSRGNNEKLFF. DNA of the CDR3: TGTGCCAGCAGTAGGGGGAATAATGAAAAACTGTTTTTT.

The genes are TRBV27 and TRBJ1-5; D perhaps matches TRBD1 (5 bases). The V gene's germline CDR1 is MNHEY and CDR2 SMNVEV (reference sequence). CDR3 size: 12 residues. With 8 bases removed from V and 3 bases from J, the gap between germline ends came to 8 bases. For the CDR3, the DNA is TGTGCCAGCGGCAGGGACAATCAGCCCCAGCATTTT. This sequence encodes CASGRDNQPQHF.

The chain has TRBV18 and TRBJ2-1; 9 bases are a match to TRBD2. The CDR3 consists of 15 residues. After removal of 1 base from V and 4 bases from J, the junction contained 2 bases not matched to a gene. Germline V CDR1 and CDR2: KGHSH, LQKENI. In DNA, the CDR3 is TGTGCCAGCTCACCACTAGCGGGGGTTTACAATGAGCAGTTCTTC. This codes for CASSPLAGVYNEQFF.

This clone was counted only a few times. This sequence joins TRBV28 and TRBJ2-2; the D gene is possibly TRBD2 (5 bases). Per germline, CDR1 MDHEN and CDR2 SYDVKM. V lost 6 bases and J lost 6, with 11 bases in between. This CDR3 has 13 amino acids. The CDR3 sequence: CASSRGRAGELFF. CDR3 DNA: TGTGCCAGCAGCCGGGGTCGGGCCGGGGAGCTGTTTTTT.

This clone turned up a few times. The chain uses TRBV9 and TRBJ1-1, with 12 nucleotides matching TRBD1. Germline CDR1 is SGDLS and CDR2 is YYNGEE. The CDR3 is made up of 18 amino acids. Germline trimming cut 4 bases from V and 0 bases from J; bases unmatched to any gene: 10. This CDR3 is CASSPGTGGGRMNTEAFF. In DNA, the CDR3 is TGTGCCAGCAGCCCAGGGACAGGGGGCGGGAGAATGAACACTGAAGCTTTCTTT.

This clone was detected only a few times. The rearrangement joins TRBV15 to TRBJ2-3; 11 bases align to TRBD2. Looked up from germline, CDR1 is LNHNV and CDR2 is YYDKDF (reference sequence). V was clipped by 5 bases and J by 4 bases; unmatched bases: 8. This CDR3 comprises 16 residues. DNA of the CDR3: TGTGCCACCAGCCCTCGGGTTAGCGGGGGGGCAGATACGCAGTATTTT. It yields the protein CATSPRVSGGADTQYF. Together with reference TRBV15 and TRBJ2-3, the CDR3 gives the full variable domain: DAMVIQNPRYQVTQFGKPVTLSCSQTLNHNVMYWYQQKSSQAPKLLFHYYDKDFNNEADTPDNFQSRRPNTSFCFLDIRSPGLGDTAMYLCATSPRVSGGADTQYFGPGTRLTVL.

The rearrangement uses TRBV18 and TRBJ2-5; the match to TRBD1 covers 9 bases. CDR1 is KGHSH and CDR2 is LQKENI in the germline V gene. Germline trimming cut 4 bases from V and 2 bases from J; bases unmatched to any gene: 8. The CDR3 loop spans 16 amino acids. DNA of the CDR3: TGTGCCAGCTCACTTTCCGGGACAGGGTTACAAGAGACCCAGTACTTC. Protein sequence: CASSLSGTGLQETQYF.